This T cell receptor beta chain was sequenced for a study of shared clonotypes between healthy human individuals. As for the study in general: The cohort had two women and a few men, ages 18 to 49.

Germline loops: CDR1 MNHEY, CDR2 SVGAGI. The V gene lost 5 bases and the J gene lost 4 bases, with 14 bases spanning the gap. The CDR3 extends over 14 amino acids. Genomic DNA belonging to each subset was distributed in equal measure over several immunoSEQ plates. The protocol was immunoSEQ multiplex PCR, while the TCRdb copy is restricted to in-frame clones and leaves out a portion. The sample lists around 690,000 clones; roughly 91% were seen once. This chain uses TRBV6-5 with TRBJ1-1; D might be TRBD1 (6 bases). This clonotype was obtained from a man aged 18 to 29 in good health. Some clones in this sample may be carry-over from other donors' samples. Input material: memory CD8+ T cells from PBMCs. The subset here: CD45RO+ cells pooled with CCR7-negative TemRA cells. CDR3 amino acids: CASSPQGGGTEAFF. In DNA, the CDR3 is TGTGCCAGCAGTCCACAAGGGGGTGGCACTGAAGCTTTCTTT.